This T cell receptor beta chain was identified in a study of identifying expanded T cells in peripheral blood. Study results and caveats: Differentially abundant clones: around 1.2 between replicates, about 15 at around 14 days, under 25 at four. Roughly two-week clone count variance significantly increased as total template count grew.

Measured with immunoSEQ multiplex PCR; TCRdb has only the in-frame clones, and not every one. The data show about 86,000 clones, with 88% seen just once and about 6% held by the top ten. This clone has only one observation. Its antigen is still unknown. Collection occurred without any documented infections or immune events in donors. The CDR3 is 15 residues long. Trimming cost V 0 bases and J 6 bases, with 12 bases left between them. The germline V gene encodes CDR1 SGHDN and CDR2 FVKESK. The sample consisted of blood. This TCR derives from a person aged 18 to 70 in good health. The V gene is TRBV14, the J gene TRBJ2-1; unclear D gene. The CDR3 bases are TGTGCCAGCAGCCAAGAAATGGGGTACGGCAATGAGCAGTTCTTC. This translates into CASSQEMGYGNEQFF. Full variable domain (outside the CDR3, taken from reference TRBV14 and TRBJ2-1): EAGVTQFPSHSVIEKGQTVTLRCDPISGHDNLYWYRRVMGKEIKFLLHFVKESKQDESGMPNNRFLAERTGGTYSTLKVQPAELEDSGVYFCASSQEMGYGNEQFFGPGTRLTVL.